These 29 T cell receptor beta chains were all obtained from the same sample, sequenced in a study of PD-L1 blockade in urothelial cancer. Generated by immunoSEQ multiplex PCR, the TCRdb table keeps only in-frame clones and is missing some. The sample has about 88,000 clones, more than 90% seen once. Source: PBMCs, taken around atezolizumab (anti-PD-L1) treatment. The receptors derive from a man in his sixties with urothelial cancer.

The chain is built from TRBV27 and TRBJ2-7, with 8 bases that match TRBD1. The ends lost 9 bases at V and 2 bases at J; junction bases unmatched: 9. Germline values: CDR1 MNHEY, CDR2 SMNVEV (reference sequence). There are 14 residues in the CDR3. The CDR3 DNA sequence: TGTGCCAGTGCAGGGGGCACCCCTCCCTACGAGCAGTACTTC. Its translation is CASAGGTPPYEQYF.

The CDR3 DNA reads as TGTGCCAGCAGTCTTACTAGCGGTAGCTCCTACGAGCAGTACTTC. It yields the protein CASSLTSGSSYEQYF. The chain carries TRBV7-2 and TRBJ2-7; 8 bases align to TRBD2. Germline values: CDR1 SGHTA, CDR2 FQGNSA. The CDR3 runs 15 residues. V was pared by 6 bases and J by 0 bases, with 7 bases of the junction left unmatched. Combining the CDR3 with reference TRBV7-2 and TRBJ2-7 gives the whole variable domain GAGVSQSPSNKVTEKGKDVELRCDPISGHTALYWYRQSLGQGLEFLIYFQGNSAPDKSGLPSDRFSAERTGGSVSTLTIQRTQQEDSAVYLCASSLTSGSSYEQYFGPGTRLTVT.

This sequence joins TRBV4-2 and TRBJ2-1, with 12 bases identical to TRBD2. Per the germline V gene, CDR1 is LGHNA and CDR2 is YNFKEQ. The ends lost 0 bases at V and 0 bases at J; junction bases unmatched: 3. The CDR3 extends over 18 amino acids. The CDR3 spells CASSQDLAGGASYNEQFF. The CDR3 bases are TGTGCCAGCAGCCAAGACCTAGCGGGGGGGGCCTCCTACAATGAGCAGTTCTTC.

The V and J genes are TRBV12-5 and TRBJ2-1, with TRBD2 as a possible D gene (6 bases). Germline lookup yields CDR1 LGHNT and CDR2 FRNRAP. The V end lost 6 bases, the J end lost 4 bases, and 13 bases lay between the germline ends. The CDR3 loop spans 14 amino acids. The CDR3 loop reads CASGRGGDYNEQFF. The CDR3 bases are TGTGCTAGTGGCCGGGGCGGGGATTACAATGAGCAGTTCTTC.

This clone showed up just once. The CDR3: CASSQFGTGIGNTIYF. The CDR3, as DNA: TGCGCCAGCAGCCAGTTTGGGACAGGGATCGGAAACACCATATATTTT. V gene TRBV4-3 combines with J gene TRBJ1-3, with TRBD1 matching 9 bases. The germline V gene has CDR1 LGHNA and CDR2 YSLEER. The CDR3 has 16 residues. Trimming cost V 3 bases and J 4 bases; bases outside gene matches: 7.

The V and J genes are TRBV9 and TRBJ2-1; maybe TRBD1 (6 bases). From germline, CDR1 is SGDLS and CDR2 YYNGEE. This CDR3 has 13 residues. The V and J ends lost 3 bases and 9 bases respectively, with 13 bases between them. The CDR3 here is CASSAGHFAEQFF. The CDR3 DNA reads TGTGCCAGCAGCGCGGGACATTTCGCTGAGCAGTTCTTC.

The chain is built from TRBV14 and TRBJ2-3; D is ambiguous. The CDR3 has 11 residues. CDR1 is SGHDN, CDR2 FVKESK, per germline. V was clipped by 4 bases and J by 9 bases, with 8 bases between them. CDR3 DNA: TGTGCCAGCAGCCTCCTAGAAACGCAGTATTTT. The encoded protein is CASSLLETQYF.

This clone has a handful of counts. The chain employs TRBV18 and TRBJ1-5, with D possibly matching TRBD1 (6 bases). V lost 3 bases and J 4 bases, leaving 7 bases between the germline ends. This CDR3 is built from 13 residues. The germline CDR1 and CDR2 sequences are KGHSH and LQKENI. CDR3 coding DNA: TGTGCCAGCTCACCGGGACATAATCAGCCCCAGCATTTT. Translated, it gives CASSPGHNQPQHF.

The chain recombines TRBV7-3 with TRBJ2-3; D may be TRBD2 (7 bases). Germline-derived CDR1 and CDR2 are SGHTA and FQGTGA. CDR3 length: 16 residues. Trimming pared 1 base from V and 4 bases from J, leaving 15 bases between. CDR3 sequence (DNA): TGTGCCAGCAGCTTAAGGTTCAGGGGAGGGGCAGATACGCAGTATTTT. Translation gives CASSLRFRGGADTQYF.

The chain carries TRBV4-1 and TRBJ2-5; the D gene is possibly TRBD2 (6 bases). Germline V gives CDR1 MGHRA, CDR2 YSYEKL. The CDR3 runs 13 residues. V was shortened by 1 base and J by 5 bases, with 8 bases between the two germline ends. Here the CDR3 reads CASSQGRAETQYF. The DNA for the CDR3 is TGCGCCAGCAGCCAAGGGAGGGCGGAGACCCAGTACTTC.

This chain connects TRBV11-2 to TRBJ2-7, with D perhaps TRBD2 (5 bases). V was clipped by 5 bases and J by 3 bases, with 26 bases between them. CDR1 is SGHAT, CDR2 FQNNGV, per germline. The CDR3 is made up of 18 amino acids. CDR3 DNA sequence: TGTGCCAGCAGCCGGTGGGCGCGATCCCGGGAACCCAACTACGAGCAGTACTTC. This encodes CASSRWARSREPNYEQYF. The whole variable domain, filled in from reference TRBV11-2 and TRBJ2-7, reads EAGVAQSPRYKIIEKRQSVAFWCNPISGHATLYWYQQILGQGPKLLIQFQNNGVVDDSQLPKDRFSAERLKGVDSTLKIQPAKLEDSAVYLCASSRWARSREPNYEQYFGPGTRLTVT.

This rearrangement joins TRBV7-8 to TRBJ2-1, with D possibly TRBD1 on 6 matching bases. The CDR3 loop spans 13 amino acids. The germline CDR1 and CDR2 sequences are SGHVS and FQNEAQ. Trimming took 1 base from V and 14 from J, leaving 15 bases between them. The CDR3: CASSLVVSGQEFF. CDR3 nucleotides: TGTGCCAGCAGCTTAGTGGTTTCGGGACAAGAGTTCTTC.

CDR3 bases: TGTGCCAGCAGCTTAGCGGGACAGGGGATCGGTGGCTACACCTTC. Residues: CASSLAGQGIGGYTF. V is TRBV7-2 and J is TRBJ1-2, with 10 bases aligning to TRBD1. The CDR3 loop spans 15 amino acids. The V gene's germline CDR1 is SGHTA and CDR2 FQGNSA. The junction had 5 bases not matched to a gene; V was cut back by 0 bases and J by 7 bases.

The rearrangement links TRBV6-5 to TRBJ1-1; D remains unclear. Trimming pared 6 bases from V and 3 bases from J, leaving 11 bases between. The germline gives CDR1 MNHEY, CDR2 SVGAGI. This CDR3 comprises 13 residues. CDR3 loop: CASSLLADTEAFF. The CDR3 coding sequence is TGTGCCAGCAGCCTACTAGCGGACACTGAAGCTTTCTTT.

The chain couples TRBV28 to TRBJ1-2; D might be TRBD1 (5 bases). The CDR3 totals 16 residues. The germline V gene has CDR1 MDHEN and CDR2 SYDVKM. Trimming cost V 2 bases and J 5 bases, with 18 bases left between them. The CDR3 spells CASSLPPGGGKYGYTF. CDR3 sequence (DNA): TGTGCCAGCAGTTTACCCCCCGGGGGAGGGAAGTATGGCTACACCTTC.

The chain recombines TRBV19 with TRBJ1-4, with D unresolved. The CDR3 is 12 residues long. Germline CDR1 LNHDA, CDR2 SQIVND (reference sequence). Trimming removed 5 bases from V and 8 bases from J, with 9 bases in between. In DNA form, the CDR3 reads TGTGCCAGTAGTCCGCAGCGGGAAAAACTGTTTTTT. As protein: CASSPQREKLFF. Filled out from reference TRBV19 and TRBJ1-4, the complete variable domain reads DGGITQSPKYLFRKEGQNVTLSCEQNLNHDAMYWYRQDPGQGLRLIYYSQIVNDFQKGDIAEGYSVSREKKESFPLTVTSAQKNPTAFYLCASSPQREKLFFGSGTQLSVL.

This clone has just one count. The V call is TRBV20-1, the J call TRBJ2-1; D remains ambiguous. The V gene lost 5 bases and the J gene lost 3 bases, with 5 bases spanning the gap. Per germline, CDR1 DFQATT and CDR2 SNEGSKA (reference sequence). CDR3 size: 11 residues. The CDR3 DNA reads as TGCAGTGCTCTAGTCTACAATGAGCAGTTCTTC. Translated: CSALVYNEQFF.

The genes are TRBV2 and TRBJ1-2; D might be TRBD1 (6 bases). The CDR3 extends over 15 amino acids. From germline, CDR1 is SNHLY and CDR2 FYNNEI. The ends were cut back, 8 bases at V and 7 bases at J, with 23 bases in the middle. This CDR3 reads CASEQGAPGFAGYTF. The CDR3 DNA reads TGTGCCAGCGAACAGGGTGCCCCGGGATTTGCTGGCTACACCTTC.

The chain employs TRBV5-4 and TRBJ2-1; tentatively, D is TRBD2 (6 bases). The V and J ends lost 3 bases and 2 bases respectively, with 12 bases between them. The CDR3 covers 15 residues. In germline, CDR1 is SGHNT, CDR2 YYREEE (reference sequence). In DNA form, the CDR3 reads TGTGCCAGCAGCTCCCGGGACTCAGCCTACAATGAGCAGTTCTTC. Residues: CASSSRDSAYNEQFF.

With respect to this clone: Compared with germline, one end of the junction differs, possibly owing to a read error. The chain combines TRBV7-2 with TRBJ2-2; 10 nucleotides agree with TRBD1. Germline CDR1 reads SGHTA; CDR2 reads FQGNSA. The CDR3 extends over 13 amino acids. The CDR3 DNA follows: TGTGCCAGCAGCTTAAGCAGACAGGGGGCGCTGTTTTTT. This gives the protein CASSLSRQGALFF.

This clone was counted only a few times. This rearrangement joins TRBV6-5 to TRBJ2-1, with 9 bases that match TRBD2. Trimming cost V 4 bases and J 1 base; bases outside gene matches: 5. Looked up from germline, CDR1 is MNHEY and CDR2 is SVGAGI. This CDR3 spans 16 amino acids. The CDR3 DNA sequence: TGTGCCAGCAGTTGGAGCGGGGGGCTTTCCTACAATGAGCAGTTCTTC. Amino acid sequence: CASSWSGGLSYNEQFF.

V and J are TRBV4-3 and TRBJ2-1, with TRBD2 as a possible D gene (7 bases). CDR3 length: 16 residues. Germline loops: CDR1 LGHNA, CDR2 YSLEER. Between the trimmed V and J ends, which lost 4 bases and 3 bases, there was a span of 16 bases. CDR3 sequence (DNA): TGCGCCAGCAGCCTGGAAGGGGGGGGGAGCTACAATGAGCAGTTCTTC. This codes for CASSLEGGGSYNEQFF.

The chain recombines TRBV6-1 with TRBJ2-3; TRBD2 might be the D (5 bases). This CDR3 contains 15 residues. Germline V gives CDR1 MNHNS, CDR2 SASEGT. Trimming removed 1 base at V and 7 bases at J, with 15 bases between. DNA for the CDR3: TGTGCCAGCAGTGAAGGTGGTACCCGCGGGCATACGCAGTATTTT. Translated, it gives CASSEGGTRGHTQYF.

The J gene is TRBJ2-4, the V gene TRBV7-6; the D gene is possibly TRBD2 (6 bases). Germline CDR1 reads SGHVS; CDR2 reads FNYEAQ. V lost 2 bases and J lost 5, with 10 bases in between. The CDR3 loop spans 14 amino acids. The CDR3 nucleotides are TGTGCCAGCAGCTTACAAGGGGAGGAAAACATTCAGTACTTC. Translated: CASSLQGEENIQYF.

The rearrangement uses TRBV5-6 and TRBJ1-3; 8 positions match TRBD1. With 4 bases clipped from V and 5 bases from J, the junction kept 8 bases outside the gene matches. This CDR3 is 15 amino acids long. Germline V lookup: CDR1 SGHDT, CDR2 YYEEEE. The CDR3 sequence is CASSPRTGTRNTIYF. In nucleotides, the CDR3 is TGTGCCAGCAGCCCCAGGACAGGGACAAGAAACACCATATATTTT.

This CDR3 is CASSSGGARGYEQYF. For the CDR3, the DNA is TGTGCCAGCAGTTCCGGAGGTGCGAGAGGCTACGAGCAGTACTTC. V gene TRBV11-3 combines with J gene TRBJ2-7, with D tentatively TRBD2 (5 bases). Germline V lookup: CDR1 SGHNT, CDR2 YENEEA. The V end lost 6 bases, the J end lost 3 bases, and 18 bases lay between the germline ends. This CDR3 contains 15 residues.

The V gene is TRBV29-1, the J gene TRBJ2-1; 11 bases match TRBD2. The V and J ends lost 7 bases and 3 bases, in that order; junction bases with no gene match: 2. CDR1 is SQVTM and CDR2 is ANQGSEA in the germline V gene. This CDR3 contains 13 residues. The CDR3 loop is CSAGTSGYNEQFF. DNA of the CDR3: TGCAGCGCTGGGACTAGCGGCTACAATGAGCAGTTCTTC.

The V and J genes are TRBV6-5 and TRBJ1-4; no reliable D call. The V and J ends lost 5 bases and 10 bases respectively, with 14 bases between them. Per germline, CDR1 MNHEY and CDR2 SVGAGI. There are 13 residues in the CDR3. The CDR3 here is CASSPRGLGKLFF. Here the CDR3 DNA reads TGTGCCAGCAGTCCGAGAGGGTTAGGAAAACTGTTTTTT.

The chain couples TRBV5-8 to TRBJ2-7, with TRBD1 matching 9 bases. This CDR3 region has 13 residues. Trimming removed 4 bases from V and 6 bases from J; junction bases left unmatched: 5. Germline V gives CDR1 SGHTS, CDR2 YDEGEE. The CDR3 region has the DNA TGTGCCAGCAGCGGCCGGACAGGGGTCGAGCAGTACTTC. Protein: CASSGRTGVEQYF.